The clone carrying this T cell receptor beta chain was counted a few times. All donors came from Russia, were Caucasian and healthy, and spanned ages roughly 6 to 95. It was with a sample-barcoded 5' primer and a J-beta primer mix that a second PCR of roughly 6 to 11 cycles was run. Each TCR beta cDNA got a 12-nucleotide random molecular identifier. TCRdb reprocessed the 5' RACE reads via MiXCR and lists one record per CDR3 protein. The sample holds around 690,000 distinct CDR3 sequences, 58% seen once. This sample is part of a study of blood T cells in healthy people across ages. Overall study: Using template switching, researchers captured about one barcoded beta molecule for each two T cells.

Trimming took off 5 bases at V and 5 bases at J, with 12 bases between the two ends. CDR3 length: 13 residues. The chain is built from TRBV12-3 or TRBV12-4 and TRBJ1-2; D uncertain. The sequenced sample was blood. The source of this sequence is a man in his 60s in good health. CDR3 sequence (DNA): TGTGCCAGCAGTCTCCGTGGAGGGTATGGCTACACCTTC. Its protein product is CASSLRGGYGYTF.